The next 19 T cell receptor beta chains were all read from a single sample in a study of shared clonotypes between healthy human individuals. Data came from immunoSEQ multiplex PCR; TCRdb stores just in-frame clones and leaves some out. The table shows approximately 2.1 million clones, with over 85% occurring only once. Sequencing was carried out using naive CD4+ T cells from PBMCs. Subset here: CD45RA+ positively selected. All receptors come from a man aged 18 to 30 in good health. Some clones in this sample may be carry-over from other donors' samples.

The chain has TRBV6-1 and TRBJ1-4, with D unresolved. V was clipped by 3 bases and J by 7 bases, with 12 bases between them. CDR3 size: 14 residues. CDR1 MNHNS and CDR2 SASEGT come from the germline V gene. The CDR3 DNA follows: TGTGCCAGCAGTGATCTGGGTCTGGCTGAAAAACTGTTTTTT. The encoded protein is CASSDLGLAEKLFF.

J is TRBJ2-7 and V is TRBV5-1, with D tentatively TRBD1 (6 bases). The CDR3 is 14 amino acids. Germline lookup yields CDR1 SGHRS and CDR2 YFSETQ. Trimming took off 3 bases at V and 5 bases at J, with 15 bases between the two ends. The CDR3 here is CASSSPQGSNEQYF. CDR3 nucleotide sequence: TGCGCCAGCAGCTCGCCACAGGGTAGTAACGAGCAGTACTTC.

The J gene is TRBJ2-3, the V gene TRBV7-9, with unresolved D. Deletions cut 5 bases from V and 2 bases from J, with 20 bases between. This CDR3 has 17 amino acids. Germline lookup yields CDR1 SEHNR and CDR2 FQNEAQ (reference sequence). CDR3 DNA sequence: TGTGCCAGCAGCCCCTGGTCGGCCTGGTACTCCACAGATACGCAGTATTTT. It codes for CASSPWSAWYSTDTQYF.

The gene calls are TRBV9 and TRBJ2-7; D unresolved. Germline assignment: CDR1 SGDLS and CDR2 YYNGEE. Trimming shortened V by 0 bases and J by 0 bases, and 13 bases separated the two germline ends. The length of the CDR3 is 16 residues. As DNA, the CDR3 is TGTGCCAGCAGCGTAGCTGCCGACTCGAGCTCCTACGAGCAGTACTTC. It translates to CASSVAADSSSYEQYF.

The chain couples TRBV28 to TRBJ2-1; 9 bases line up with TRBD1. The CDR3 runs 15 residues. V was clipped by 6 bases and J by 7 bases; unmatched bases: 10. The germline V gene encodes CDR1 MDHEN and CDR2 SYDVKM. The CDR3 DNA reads TGTGCCAGCAGACCCCGGGACAGGGTTTTTAATGAGCAGTTCTTC. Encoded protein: CASRPRDRVFNEQFF.

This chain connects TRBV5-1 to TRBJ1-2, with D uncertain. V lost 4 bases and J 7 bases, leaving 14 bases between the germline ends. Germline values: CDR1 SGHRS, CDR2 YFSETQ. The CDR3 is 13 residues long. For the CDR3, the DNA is TGCGCCAGCAGCGGTGAAGGGAGGGCTGGCTACACCTTC. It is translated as CASSGEGRAGYTF.

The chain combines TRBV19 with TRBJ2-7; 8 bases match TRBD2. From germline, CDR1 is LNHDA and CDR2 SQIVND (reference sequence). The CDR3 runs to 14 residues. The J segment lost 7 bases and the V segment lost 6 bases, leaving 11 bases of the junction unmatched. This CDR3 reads CASRRQIIAGEQYF. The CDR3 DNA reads TGTGCCAGTAGGAGACAGATAATAGCGGGGGAGCAGTACTTC.

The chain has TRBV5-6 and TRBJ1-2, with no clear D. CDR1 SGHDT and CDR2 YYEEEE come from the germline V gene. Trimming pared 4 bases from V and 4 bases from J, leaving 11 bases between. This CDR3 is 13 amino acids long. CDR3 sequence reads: CASSQRTGYGYTF. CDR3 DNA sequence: TGTGCCAGCAGCCAAAGGACGGGCTATGGCTACACCTTC.

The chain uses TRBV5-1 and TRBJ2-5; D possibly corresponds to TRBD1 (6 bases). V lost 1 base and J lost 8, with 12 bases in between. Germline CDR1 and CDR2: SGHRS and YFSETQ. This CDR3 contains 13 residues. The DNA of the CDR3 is TGCGCCAGCAGCTTGTCAGGGGTTAGTACCCAGTACTTC. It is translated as CASSLSGVSTQYF.

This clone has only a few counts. As DNA, the CDR3 is TGTGCCTGCAACAGGGCCACTGAAGCTTTCTTT. Protein: CACNRATEAFF. The chain has TRBV30 and TRBJ1-1, with D tentatively TRBD1 (6 bases). The V and J ends lost 6 bases and 4 bases respectively, with 9 bases between them. The germline V gene has CDR1 GTSNPN and CDR2 SVGIG (reference sequence). CDR3 size: 11 residues.

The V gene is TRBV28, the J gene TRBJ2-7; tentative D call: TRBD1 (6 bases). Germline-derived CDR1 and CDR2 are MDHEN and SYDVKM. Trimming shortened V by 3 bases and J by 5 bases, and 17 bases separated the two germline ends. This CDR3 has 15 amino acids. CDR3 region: CASSFPTRDTNEQYF. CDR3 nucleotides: TGTGCCAGCAGTTTCCCAACCCGGGACACCAACGAGCAGTACTTC.

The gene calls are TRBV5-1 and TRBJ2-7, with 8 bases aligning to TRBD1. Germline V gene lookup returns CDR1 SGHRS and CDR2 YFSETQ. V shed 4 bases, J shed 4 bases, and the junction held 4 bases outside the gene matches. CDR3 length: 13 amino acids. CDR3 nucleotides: TGCGCCAGCAGCCTACAGGGGGTGTACGAGCAGTACTTC. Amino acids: CASSLQGVYEQYF.

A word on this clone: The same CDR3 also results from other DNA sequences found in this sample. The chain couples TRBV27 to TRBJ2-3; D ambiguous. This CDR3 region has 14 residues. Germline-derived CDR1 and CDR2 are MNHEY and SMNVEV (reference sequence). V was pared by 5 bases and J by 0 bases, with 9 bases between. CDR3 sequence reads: CASSLRQSTDTQYF. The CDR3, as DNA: TGTGCCAGCAGTCTTCGTCAGAGCACAGATACGCAGTATTTT.

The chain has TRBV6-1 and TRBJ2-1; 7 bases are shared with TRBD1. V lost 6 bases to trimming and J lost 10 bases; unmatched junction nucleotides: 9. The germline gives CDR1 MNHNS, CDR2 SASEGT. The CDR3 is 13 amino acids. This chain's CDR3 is CASRVGTVAEQFF. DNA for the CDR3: TGTGCCAGCAGGGTTGGGACAGTGGCCGAGCAGTTCTTC.

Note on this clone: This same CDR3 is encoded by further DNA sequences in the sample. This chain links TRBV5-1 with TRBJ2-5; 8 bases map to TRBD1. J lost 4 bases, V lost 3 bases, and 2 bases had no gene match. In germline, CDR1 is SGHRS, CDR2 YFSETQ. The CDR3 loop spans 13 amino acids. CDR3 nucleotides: TGCGCCAGCAGCTCAGGACAGGGAGAGACCCAGTACTTC. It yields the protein CASSSGQGETQYF.

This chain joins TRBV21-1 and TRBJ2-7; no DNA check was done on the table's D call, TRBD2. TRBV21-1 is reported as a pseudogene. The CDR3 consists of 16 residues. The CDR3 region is CASSGRRGDWSYEQYF. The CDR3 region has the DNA TGTGCCAGCAGCGGAAGGCGTGGGGACTGGTCCTACGAGCAGTACTTC.

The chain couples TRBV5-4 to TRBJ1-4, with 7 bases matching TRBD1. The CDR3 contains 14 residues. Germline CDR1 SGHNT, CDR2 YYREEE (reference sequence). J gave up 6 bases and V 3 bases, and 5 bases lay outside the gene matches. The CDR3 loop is CASSSVQGDEKLFF. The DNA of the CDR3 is TGTGCCAGCAGCTCGGTCCAGGGGGATGAAAAACTGTTTTTT.

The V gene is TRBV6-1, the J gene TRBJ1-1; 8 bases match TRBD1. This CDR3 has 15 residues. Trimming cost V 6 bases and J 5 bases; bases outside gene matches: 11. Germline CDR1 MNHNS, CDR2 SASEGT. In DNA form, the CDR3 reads TGTGCCAGCAGAGCCGATGGACAGGGAGGAACTGAAGCTTTCTTT. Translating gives CASRADGQGGTEAFF.

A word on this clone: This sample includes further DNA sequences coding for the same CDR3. The CDR3 region is CASSRDRANYGYTF. CDR3 DNA: TGTGCCAGCAGTAGGGACAGGGCTAACTATGGCTACACCTTC. The chain carries TRBV6-5 and TRBJ1-2, with 9 bases lining up with TRBD1. Losses at the gene ends were 5 bases for V and 0 bases for J; bases not matched to a gene: 1. The CDR3 spans 14 residues. Germline V lookup: CDR1 MNHEY, CDR2 SVGAGI.